These 25 T cell receptor beta chains came from one sample sequenced in a study of blood T cell repertoires in COVID-19. Data came from immunoSEQ multiplex PCR; TCRdb stores just in-frame clones and leaves some out. The sample has 150,000 to 200,000 clones, under 90% seen once. Material for sequencing was peripheral blood. Every receptor here comes from a woman aged 70-85 years with COVID-19, enrolled during active disease.

This clone was picked up one time. CDR3 bases: TGTGCCAGCACCACCGGAGTGAGTCCAGATACGCAGTATTTT. This codes for CASTTGVSPDTQYF. The chain uses TRBV5-6 and TRBJ2-3; D is undetermined. Trimming left V 6 bases short and J 4 bases short, with 15 bases between. CDR3 length: 14 amino acids. The germline V gene encodes CDR1 SGHDT and CDR2 YYEEEE.

V gene TRBV7-2 combines with J gene TRBJ1-4; TRBD1 is a possible D gene (5 bases). V shed 2 bases and J shed 7 bases, with 11 bases lying between them. The CDR3 length is 14 residues. Germline values: CDR1 SGHTA, CDR2 FQGNSA. Written as DNA, the CDR3 is TGTGCCAGCAGCTTAAAGGGGATGGGTGAAAAACTGTTTTTT. The encoded protein is CASSLKGMGEKLFF.

This chain joins TRBV5-1 and TRBJ2-1; 12 nucleotides line up with TRBD2. This CDR3 comprises 16 residues. Looked up from germline, CDR1 is SGHRS and CDR2 is YFSETQ. Germline trimming cut 0 bases from V and 7 bases from J; bases unmatched to any gene: 5. CDR3 region: CASSLASGRVLNEQFF. CDR3 sequence (DNA): TGCGCCAGCAGCTTGGCTAGCGGGAGGGTGCTAAATGAGCAGTTCTTC.

This clone was detected a few times. The chain carries TRBV29-1 and TRBJ1-2, with TRBD1 matching over 8 bases. The CDR3 runs 12 residues. Germline V lookup: CDR1 SQVTM, CDR2 ANQGSEA. The V segment lost 5 bases and the J segment 8 bases; nucleotides outside the gene matches: 7. For the CDR3, the DNA is TGCAGCGTTTCCGACAGGGGTGTGGGCTACACCTTC. Its protein is CSVSDRGVGYTF.

This clone appeared a single time. The chain combines TRBV7-9 with TRBJ2-1; 12 bases are shared with TRBD1. The CDR3 is 15 amino acids. CDR1 is SEHNR, CDR2 FQNEAQ, per germline (reference sequence). The V segment lost 5 bases and the J segment 8 bases; nucleotides outside the gene matches: 7. CDR3 nucleotide sequence: TGTGCCAGCAGCCCCCCCGGGACAGGGGGCGATGAGCAGTTCTTC. Encoded protein: CASSPPGTGGDEQFF.

This sequence joins TRBV24-1 and TRBJ2-5; D is perhaps TRBD2 (6 bases). Deletions cut 1 base from V and 1 base from J, with 9 bases between. The length of the CDR3 is 15 residues. The V gene's germline CDR1 is KGHDR and CDR2 SFDVKD. The CDR3 bases are TGTGCCACCAGTGATTTCGGAGGGAGCCAAGAGACCCAGTACTTC. Translated, it gives CATSDFGGSQETQYF.

The chain has TRBV5-5 and TRBJ1-2; 10 bases are shared with TRBD1. CDR3 length: 15 amino acids. Germline CDR1 reads SGHKS; CDR2 reads YYEKEE (reference sequence). V lost 4 bases and J lost 7; bases outside the gene matches: 10. The CDR3 is CASSVGGQGKFGYTF. The CDR3 DNA reads as TGTGCCAGCAGCGTAGGGGGACAGGGGAAATTTGGCTACACCTTC.

This rearrangement joins TRBV19 to TRBJ1-1; 8 nucleotides match TRBD1. The CDR3 extends over 12 amino acids. CDR1 LNHDA and CDR2 SQIVND come from the germline V gene (reference sequence). Trimming at V came to 5 bases and at J to 11 bases, leaving 7 bases not matched to a gene. This chain's CDR3 is CASSLHRGYAFF. The CDR3 DNA reads as TGTGCCAGTAGTTTACACAGGGGGTACGCTTTCTTT.

This chain links TRBV15 with TRBJ2-7; a weak D match, TRBD1 (6 bases). Germline CDR1 is LNHNV and CDR2 is YYDKDF (reference sequence). The V gene lost 3 bases and the J gene lost 3 bases, with 9 bases spanning the gap. The CDR3 runs to 13 residues. CDR3 residues: CATSRDRDYEQYF. The CDR3 DNA sequence: TGTGCCACCAGCAGGGACAGAGACTACGAGCAGTACTTC.

The chain couples TRBV10-3 to TRBJ1-1, with unresolved D. This CDR3 is 10 amino acids long. The germline CDR1 and CDR2 sequences are ENHRY and SYGVKD. V lost 8 bases and J 11 bases, leaving 12 bases between the germline ends. CDR3 protein: CAIGNGVAFF. The CDR3 DNA is TGTGCCATCGGTAACGGGGTGGCTTTCTTT.

The rearrangement joins TRBV7-3 to TRBJ2-3, with a tentative D call TRBD2 (6 bases). Germline V gene data show CDR1 as SGHTA and CDR2 as FQGTGA. Trimming left V 5 bases short and J 2 bases short, with 11 bases between. The CDR3 has 14 amino acids. The CDR3 coding sequence is TGTGCCAGCAGCACTAGCTCCCTCACAGATACGCAGTATTTT. Amino acids: CASSTSSLTDTQYF.

This rearrangement joins TRBV7-9 to TRBJ2-1, with D hard to call. Germline CDR1 and CDR2: SEHNR and FQNEAQ (reference sequence). The V gene lost 1 base and the J gene lost 9 bases, with 10 bases spanning the gap. The CDR3 extends over 13 amino acids. CDR3 in amino acids: CASSLEKLSEQFF. The CDR3 DNA reads as TGTGCCAGCAGCTTAGAGAAGCTTAGTGAGCAGTTCTTC.

The chain has TRBV3-1 (or the pseudogene TRBV3-2) and TRBJ1-2, with 7 nucleotides matching TRBD1. V lost 4 bases to trimming and J lost 7 bases; unmatched junction nucleotides: 3. The V gene's germline CDR1 is LGHDT and CDR2 YNNKEL (reference sequence). CDR3 size: 12 residues. DNA for the CDR3: TGTGCCAGCAGCCCCGGACAGGCTGGCTACACCTTC. Translated, it gives CASSPGQAGYTF.

Only one count was recorded for this clone. The rearrangement links TRBV4-1 to TRBJ1-4, with a weak D call TRBD1 (6 bases). CDR1 MGHRA and CDR2 YSYEKL come from the germline V gene. V dropped 1 base and J dropped 4 bases, with 10 bases sitting between them. The CDR3 contains 15 residues. CDR3 DNA sequence: TGCGCCAGCAGCCAAGTCCCCAGGGGTAATGAAAAACTGTTTTTT. Amino acid sequence: CASSQVPRGNEKLFF.

The chain uses TRBV13 and TRBJ2-2; D is perhaps TRBD1 (6 bases). V shed 2 bases and J shed 3 bases, with 7 bases lying between them. The CDR3 runs to 14 residues. CDR1 and CDR2 (germline): PRHDT, FYEKMQ (reference sequence). The CDR3 is CASSLRQDTGELFF. The DNA for the CDR3 is TGTGCCAGCAGCTTAAGACAGGACACCGGGGAGCTGTTTTTT.

This clone has more than one count but fewer than ten. The chain recombines TRBV20-1 with TRBJ2-7; 9 nucleotides align to TRBD2. J was trimmed by 4 bases and V by 7 bases; bases with no gene match: 2. Germline values: CDR1 DFQATT, CDR2 SNEGSKA (reference sequence). The CDR3 covers 11 residues. The CDR3 DNA is TGCAGTGGACTAGCGGCGTACGAGCAGTACTTC. Residues: CSGLAAYEQYF.

This chain connects TRBV7-6 to TRBJ2-2; 8 bases fit TRBD2. CDR3 length: 15 amino acids. V dropped 3 bases and J dropped 3; count of bases not matched to a gene: 3. Germline values: CDR1 SGHVS, CDR2 FNYEAQ. CDR3 sequence (DNA): TGTGCCAGCAGCTTTGAAGCGGGAGACACCGGGGAGCTGTTTTTT. Protein product: CASSFEAGDTGELFF.

The chain carries TRBV11-2 and TRBJ1-6; the match to TRBD1 covers 10 bases. The V and J ends lost 1 base and 7 bases, in that order; junction bases with no gene match: 4. Germline CDR1 is SGHAT and CDR2 is FQNNGV. This CDR3 has 16 amino acids. CDR3 in amino acids: CASSLGPGQGNSPLHF. DNA for the CDR3: TGTGCCAGCAGCTTAGGACCGGGACAGGGGAATTCACCCCTCCACTTT.

The chain is built from TRBV7-8 and TRBJ1-2; 10 bases fit TRBD1. V was pared by 3 bases and J by 0 bases, with 7 bases of the junction left unmatched. CDR1 and CDR2 from the germline V gene are SGHVS and FQNEAQ. The length of the CDR3 is 17 residues. The DNA for the CDR3 is TGTGCCAGCAGCTTGAGTACCGGGACAGGGGCTAACTATGGCTACACCTTC. Translating it yields CASSLSTGTGANYGYTF.

The J gene is TRBJ1-6, the V gene TRBV11-2; D possibly corresponds to TRBD1 (6 bases). Trimming took off 2 bases at V and 5 bases at J, with 16 bases between the two ends. Germline values: CDR1 SGHAT, CDR2 FQNNGV. This CDR3 has 17 residues. CDR3 in DNA: TGTGCCAGCAGCTTATTGTTTCCGGACAGCCATAATTCACCCCTCCACTTT. Translation gives CASSLLFPDSHNSPLHF. Based on the CDR3 plus reference TRBV11-2 and TRBJ1-6, the full variable domain is EAGVAQSPRYKIIEKRQSVAFWCNPISGHATLYWYQQILGQGPKLLIQFQNNGVVDDSQLPKDRFSAERLKGVDSTLKIQPAKLEDSAVYLCASSLLFPDSHNSPLHFGNGTRLTVT.

The rearrangement uses TRBV6-6 and TRBJ2-7; TRBD1 agrees at 8 bases. Germline trimming cut 2 bases from V and 5 bases from J; bases unmatched to any gene: 5. The CDR3 is 14 residues long. The germline CDR1 and CDR2 sequences are MNHNY and SVGAGI (reference sequence). CDR3 bases: TGTGCCAGCAGTTACGACAGGGGTAAAAACGAGCAGTACTTC. Its translation: CASSYDRGKNEQYF.

The J gene is TRBJ2-5, the V gene TRBV27; 14 nucleotides line up with TRBD2. This CDR3 has 16 residues. Per the germline V gene, CDR1 is MNHEY and CDR2 is SMNVEV (reference sequence). The trim removed 6 bases at V and 4 bases at J, leaving 7 bases unmatched. The CDR3 nucleotides read TGTGCCAGCAGCCCTCGACTAGCGGGGGGGCGAGAGACCCAGTACTTC. As protein: CASSPRLAGGRETQYF.

The V call is TRBV3-1 (or the pseudogene TRBV3-2), the J call TRBJ1-6; TRBD1 might be the D (5 bases). The CDR3 has 14 residues. CDR1 LGHDT and CDR2 YNNKEL come from the germline V gene (reference sequence). The V end lost 6 bases, the J end lost 10 bases, and 16 bases lay between the germline ends. CDR3: CASRRLGQESPLHF. The CDR3 coding sequence is TGTGCCAGCAGACGGTTGGGGCAGGAGTCACCCCTCCACTTT.

CDR3 bases: TGTGCCAGCAGCACCCAACGGGCGGGAAGTGGCAACGAGCAGTACTTC. Amino acids: CASSTQRAGSGNEQYF. This sequence joins TRBV7-8 and TRBJ2-7; tentatively, D is TRBD2 (6 bases). Trimming stripped 5 bases from V and 5 bases from J, with 22 bases between. The CDR3 has 16 amino acids. Germline V lookup: CDR1 SGHVS, CDR2 FQNEAQ.

This sequence joins TRBV30 and TRBJ1-3; unclear D gene. Germline V gives CDR1 GTSNPN, CDR2 SVGIG (reference sequence). The CDR3 covers 13 residues. V lost 1 base, J lost 2 bases, and 6 bases lay in between. DNA of the CDR3: TGTGCCTGGAGTGAGCAGGCTGGAAACACCATATATTTT. It yields the protein CAWSEQAGNTIYF. The variable domain in full, with the rest retrieved from reference TRBV30 and TRBJ1-3, is SQTIHQWPATLVQPVGSPLSLECTVEGTSNPNLYWYRQAAGRGLQLLFYSVGIGQISSEVPQNLSASRPQDRQFILSSKKLLLSDSGFYLCAWSEQAGNTIYFGEGSWLTVV.